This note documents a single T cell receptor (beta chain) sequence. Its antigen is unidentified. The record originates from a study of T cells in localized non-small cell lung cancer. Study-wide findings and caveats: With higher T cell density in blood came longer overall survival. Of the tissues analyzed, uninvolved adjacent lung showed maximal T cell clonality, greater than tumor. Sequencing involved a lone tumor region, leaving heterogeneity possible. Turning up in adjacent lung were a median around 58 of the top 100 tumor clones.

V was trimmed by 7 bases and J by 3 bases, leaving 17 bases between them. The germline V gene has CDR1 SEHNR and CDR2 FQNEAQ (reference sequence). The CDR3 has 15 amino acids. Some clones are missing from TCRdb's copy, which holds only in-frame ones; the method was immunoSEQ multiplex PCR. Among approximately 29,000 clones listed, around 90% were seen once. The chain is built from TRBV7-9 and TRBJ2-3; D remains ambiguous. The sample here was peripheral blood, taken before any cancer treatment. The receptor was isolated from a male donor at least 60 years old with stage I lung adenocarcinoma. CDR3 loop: CASTQRKGITDTQYF. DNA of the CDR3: TGTGCCAGCACCCAAAGGAAGGGTATTACAGATACGCAGTATTTT.